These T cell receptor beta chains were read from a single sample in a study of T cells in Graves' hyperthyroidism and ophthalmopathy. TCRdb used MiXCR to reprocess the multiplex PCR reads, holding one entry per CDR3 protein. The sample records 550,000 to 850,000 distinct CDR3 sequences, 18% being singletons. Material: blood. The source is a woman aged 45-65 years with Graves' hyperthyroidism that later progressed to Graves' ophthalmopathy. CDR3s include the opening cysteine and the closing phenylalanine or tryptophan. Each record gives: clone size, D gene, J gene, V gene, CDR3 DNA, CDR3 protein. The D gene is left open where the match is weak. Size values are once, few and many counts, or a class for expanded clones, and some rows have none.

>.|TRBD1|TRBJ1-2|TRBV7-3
TGTGCCAGCAGCTTAATGTTTACGAGGACAGGGGACTATGGCTACACCTTC
CASSLMFTRTGDYGYTF
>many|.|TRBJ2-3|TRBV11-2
TGTGCCAGCAGCTTACGGGGGACCCAAGATACGCAGTATTTT
CASSLRGTQDTQYF
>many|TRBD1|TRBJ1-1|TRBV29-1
TGCAGCGTTGAAGGGCGGGACAGACTGAACACTGAAGCTTTCTTT
CSVEGRDRLNTEAFF
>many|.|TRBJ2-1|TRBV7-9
TGTGCCAGCAGCTCAGAGGTACAAAATGAGCAGTTCTTC
CASSSEVQNEQFF
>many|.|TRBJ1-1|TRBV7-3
TGTGCCAGCAGCCTCACCTCAGGGGCAGAAACTGAAGCTTTCTTT
CASSLTSGAETEAFF
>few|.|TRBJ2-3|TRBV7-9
TGTGCCAGCAGCCCGTGGACACTCAGCACAGATACGCAGTATTTT
CASSPWTLSTDTQYF
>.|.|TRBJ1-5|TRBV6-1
TGTGCCAGCGGGGGGTCGGGCAATCAGCCCCAGCATTTT
CASGGSGNQPQHF
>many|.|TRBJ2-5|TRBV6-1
TGTGCCAGCAGTGAACCCCTCCGGGAGACCCAGTACTTC
CASSEPLRETQYF
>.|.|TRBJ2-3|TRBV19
TGTGCCAGTAGTATAGGGCCAAGCACAGATACGCAGTATTTT
CASSIGPSTDTQYF
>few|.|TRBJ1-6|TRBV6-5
TGTGCCAGCAGTGTCCTCAGGGCCCTCCACTTT
CASSVLRALHF
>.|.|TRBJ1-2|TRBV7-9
TGTGCCAGCAGCGACAGTATAAACTATGGCTACACCTTC
CASSDSINYGYTF
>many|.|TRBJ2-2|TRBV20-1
TGCAGTGCGCTACTCGGGACGAACACCGGGGAGCTGTTTTTT
CSALLGTNTGELFF
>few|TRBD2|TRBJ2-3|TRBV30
TGTGCCTGCAGGCCGTCTAGCGGGGGGTCGTCGCAGTATTTT
CACRPSSGGSSQYF
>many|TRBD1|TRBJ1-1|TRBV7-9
TGTGCCAGCAGCTCTGACCGGGACAGGGTGAACACTGAAGCTTTCTTT
CASSSDRDRVNTEAFF
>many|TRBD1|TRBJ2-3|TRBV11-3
TGTGCCAGCAGCCAGAGGACAGGGGGTAGGAAGGGAGATACGCAGTATTTT
CASSQRTGGRKGDTQYF
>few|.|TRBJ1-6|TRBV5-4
TGTGCCAGCAGGGTTGTGGGGGACGGTTCACCCCTCCACTTT
CASRVVGDGSPLHF
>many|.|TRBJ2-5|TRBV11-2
TGTGCCAGCAGCCGCATCCGGGACCCGAAGGGGACCCAGTACTTC
CASSRIRDPKGTQYF
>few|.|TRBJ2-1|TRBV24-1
TGTGCCACCAGTGATCCGGACGGGAGCTCCTACAATGAGCAGTTCTTC
CATSDPDGSSYNEQFF
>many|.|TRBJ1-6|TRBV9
TGTGCCAGCAGCGTTGAGGGGTATAATTCACCCCTCCACTTT
CASSVEGYNSPLHF
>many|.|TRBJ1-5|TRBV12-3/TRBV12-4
TGTGCCAGCAGTCTCCGTTTAGGCAATCAGCCCCAGCATTTT
CASSLRLGNQPQHF
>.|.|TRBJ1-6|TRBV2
TGTGCCAGCAGTACGGATTCACCCCTCCACTTT
CASSTDSPLHF
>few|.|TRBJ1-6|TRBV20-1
TGCAGTGCTGGGCGGTATGGACAGAGAGATTCACCCCTCCACTTT
CSAGRYGQRDSPLHF
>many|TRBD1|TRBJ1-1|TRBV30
TGTGCCTGGAGCGAGGACAGGGGTAGCACTGAAGCTTTCTTT
CAWSEDRGSTEAFF